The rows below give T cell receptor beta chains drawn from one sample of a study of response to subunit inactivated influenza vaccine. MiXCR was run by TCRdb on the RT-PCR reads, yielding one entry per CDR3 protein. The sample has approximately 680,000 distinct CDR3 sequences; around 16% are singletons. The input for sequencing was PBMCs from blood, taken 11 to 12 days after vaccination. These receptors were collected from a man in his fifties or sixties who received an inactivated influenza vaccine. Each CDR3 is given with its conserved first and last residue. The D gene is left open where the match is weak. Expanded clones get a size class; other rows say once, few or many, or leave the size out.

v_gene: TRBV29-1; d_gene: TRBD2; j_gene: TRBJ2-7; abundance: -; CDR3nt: TGCAGCGTTGCCGGGAGGTCCTACGAGCAGTACTTC; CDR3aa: CSVAGRSYEQYF
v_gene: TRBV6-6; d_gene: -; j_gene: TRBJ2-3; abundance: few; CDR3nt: TGTGCCAGCAGACCCCGTGGCACAGATACGCAGTATTTT; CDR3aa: CASRPRGTDTQYF
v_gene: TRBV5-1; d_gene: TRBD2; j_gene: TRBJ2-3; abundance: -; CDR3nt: TGCGCCAGCAGCGAAGCGGGGGGAAATACGCAGTATTTT; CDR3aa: CASSEAGGNTQYF
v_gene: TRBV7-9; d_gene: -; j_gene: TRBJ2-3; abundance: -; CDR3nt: TGTGCCAGCAGAAAAGGTGATACGCAGTATTTT; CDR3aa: CASRKGDTQYF
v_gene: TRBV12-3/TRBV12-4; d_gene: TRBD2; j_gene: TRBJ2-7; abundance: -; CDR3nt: TGTGCCAGCAGCGACCCGGGACTAGCGGGACACGAGCAGTACTTC; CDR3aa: CASSDPGLAGHEQYF
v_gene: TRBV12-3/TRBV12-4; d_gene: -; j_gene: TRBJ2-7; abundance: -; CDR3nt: TGTGCCAGCAGTTTACCTCCACAAGACGAGCAGTACTTC; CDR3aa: CASSLPPQDEQYF
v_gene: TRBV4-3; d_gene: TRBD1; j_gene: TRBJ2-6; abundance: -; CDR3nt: TGCGCCAGCAGCCAAGTCACAGGGGCCAACGTCCTGGCTTTC; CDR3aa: CASSQVTGANVLAF
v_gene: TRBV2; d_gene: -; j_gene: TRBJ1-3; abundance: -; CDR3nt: TGTGCCAGCAGTTTTAGACAGGAGGTCTCTGGAAACACCATATATTTT; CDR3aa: CASSFRQEVSGNTIYF
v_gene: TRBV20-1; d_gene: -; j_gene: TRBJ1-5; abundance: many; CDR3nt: TGCAGTGCTAGAGATGAAGGCGATCAGCCCCAGCATTTT; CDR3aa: CSARDEGDQPQHF
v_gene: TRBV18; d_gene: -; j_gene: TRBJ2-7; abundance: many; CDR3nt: TGTGCCAGCTCACCGATGAGGGACGAGCAGTACTTC; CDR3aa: CASSPMRDEQYF
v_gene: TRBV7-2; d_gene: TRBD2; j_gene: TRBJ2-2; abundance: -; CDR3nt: TGTGCCAGCAGCTTTAGCGGGGGGACGCCCGGGGAGCTGTTTTTT; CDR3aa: CASSFSGGTPGELFF
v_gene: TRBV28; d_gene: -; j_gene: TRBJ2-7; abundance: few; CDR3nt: TGTGCCAGCAGGCCCCGTCCAGGGGCCGGGTACGAGCAGTACTTC; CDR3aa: CASRPRPGAGYEQYF
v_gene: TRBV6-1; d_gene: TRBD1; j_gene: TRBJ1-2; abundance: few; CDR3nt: TGTGCCAGCAACTCACCGGGACAGGGGGACTATGGCTACACCTTC; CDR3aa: CASNSPGQGDYGYTF
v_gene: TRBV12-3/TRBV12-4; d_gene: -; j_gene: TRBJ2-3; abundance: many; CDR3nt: TGTGCCAGCAGTCCGGGTTCAGGGATCACAGATACGCAGTATTTT; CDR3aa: CASSPGSGITDTQYF
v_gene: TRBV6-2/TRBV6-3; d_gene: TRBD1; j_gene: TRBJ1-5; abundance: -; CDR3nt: TGTGCCAGCAGTTTTACAGGGGGCCGGCAGCCCCAGCATTTT; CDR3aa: CASSFTGGRQPQHF
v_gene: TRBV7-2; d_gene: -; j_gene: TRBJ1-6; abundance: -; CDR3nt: TGTGCCAGCAGCTTACGGGAGGGTTCACCCCTCCACTTT; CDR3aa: CASSLREGSPLHF
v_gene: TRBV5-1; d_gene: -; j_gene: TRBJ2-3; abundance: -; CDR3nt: TGCGCCAGCAGCTTGGCCTCGGGCCCTCACTACCCACACACAGATACGCAGTATTTT; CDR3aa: CASSLASGPHYPHTDTQYF
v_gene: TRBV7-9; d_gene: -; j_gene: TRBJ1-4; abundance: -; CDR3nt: TGTGCCACTGCAGTTACTAATGAAAAACTGTTTTTT; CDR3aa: CATAVTNEKLFF
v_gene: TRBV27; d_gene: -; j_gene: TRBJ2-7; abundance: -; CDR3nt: TGTGCCAGCAGTCACGCCGTGGGGTTTAGCTCCTACGAGCAGTACTTC; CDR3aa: CASSHAVGFSSYEQYF
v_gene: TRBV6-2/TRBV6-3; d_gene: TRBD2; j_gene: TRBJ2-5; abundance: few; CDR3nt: TGTGCCAGCAGTTACTGGCCCCCGGGACTAGCGGGGCAAGAGACCCAGTACTTC; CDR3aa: CASSYWPPGLAGQETQYF
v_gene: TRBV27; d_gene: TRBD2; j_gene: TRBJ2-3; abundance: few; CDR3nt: TGTGCCAGCAGTTCCTACCCTCCACCTCAGACTAGCGGGAGATATACGCAGTATTTT; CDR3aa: CASSSYPPPQTSGRYTQYF
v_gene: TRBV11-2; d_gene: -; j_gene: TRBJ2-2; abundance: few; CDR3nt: TGTGCCAGCAGCCGACTCCGGGACCGGGTACGATTCGGGGAGCTGTTTTTT; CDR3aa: CASSRLRDRVRFGELFF
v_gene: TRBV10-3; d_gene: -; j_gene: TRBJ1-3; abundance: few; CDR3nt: TGTGCCGCCCAAAACGGACAGCACTCTGGAAACACCATATATTTT; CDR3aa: CAAQNGQHSGNTIYF
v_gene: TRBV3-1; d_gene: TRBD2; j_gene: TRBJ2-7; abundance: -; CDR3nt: TGTGCCAGCAGCCAAAAGGCGGGAGTCGAGCAGTACTTC; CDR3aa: CASSQKAGVEQYF
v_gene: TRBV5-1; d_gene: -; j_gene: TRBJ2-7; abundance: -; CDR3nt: TGCGCCAGCAGCTCGGGCCCGGGCAGGTTGTACGAGCAGTACTTC; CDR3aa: CASSSGPGRLYEQYF
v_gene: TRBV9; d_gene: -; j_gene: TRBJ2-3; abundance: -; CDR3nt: TGTGCCAGCAGCGTGCTAGGATCACGTACCACAGATACGCAGTATTTT; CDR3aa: CASSVLGSRTTDTQYF
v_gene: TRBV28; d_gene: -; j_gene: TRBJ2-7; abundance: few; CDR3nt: TGTGCCAGCAAAGACTTTAGCGGTTTCTCCTACGAGCAGTACTTC; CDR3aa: CASKDFSGFSYEQYF
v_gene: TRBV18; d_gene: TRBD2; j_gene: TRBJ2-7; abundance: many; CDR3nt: TGTGCCAGCTCACCACAAGGACTAGCGGACGCCTACGAGCAGTACTTC; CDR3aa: CASSPQGLADAYEQYF
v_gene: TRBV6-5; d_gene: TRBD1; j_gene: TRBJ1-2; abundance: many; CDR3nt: TGTGCCAGCAGTTACACCGGGACAGGGAGGGCTGGCTACACCTTC; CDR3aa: CASSYTGTGRAGYTF
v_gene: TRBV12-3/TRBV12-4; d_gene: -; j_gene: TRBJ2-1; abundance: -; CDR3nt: TGTGCCAGCAGTGCACTCCTCGCCGATGAGCAGTTCTTC; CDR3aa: CASSALLADEQFF
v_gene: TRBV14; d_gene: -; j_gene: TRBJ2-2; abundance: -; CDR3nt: TGTGCCAGCAGCATGATTACAGGGAACACCGGGGAGCTGTTTTTT; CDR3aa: CASSMITGNTGELFF
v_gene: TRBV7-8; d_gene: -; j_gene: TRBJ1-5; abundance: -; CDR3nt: TGTGCCAGCAGCTACGGACGGGTAAATCAGCCCCAGCATTTT; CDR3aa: CASSYGRVNQPQHF
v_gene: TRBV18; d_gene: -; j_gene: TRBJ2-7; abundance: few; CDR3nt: TGTGCCAGCTCACCACCAAGCAGGGGACTGTACGAGCAGTACTTC; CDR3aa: CASSPPSRGLYEQYF
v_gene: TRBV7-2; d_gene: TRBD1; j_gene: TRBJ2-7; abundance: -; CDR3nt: TGTGCCAGCAGCTTAGGGACAGGGATACTTAGGGAGCAGTACTTC; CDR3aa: CASSLGTGILREQYF
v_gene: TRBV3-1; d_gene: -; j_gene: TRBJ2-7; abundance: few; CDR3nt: TGTGCCAGCAGTCTTACGGGAAATTCCGAGCAGTACTTC; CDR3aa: CASSLTGNSEQYF
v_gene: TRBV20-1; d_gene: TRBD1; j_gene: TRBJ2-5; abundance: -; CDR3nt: TGCAGTGCTAGAGGCAGGGGGTCTTTGGAGACCCAGTACTTC; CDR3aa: CSARGRGSLETQYF
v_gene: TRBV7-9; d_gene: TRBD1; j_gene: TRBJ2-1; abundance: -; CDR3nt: TGTGCCAGCAGCTTAGTACGGACAGGGTATGATGAGCAGTTCTTC; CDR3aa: CASSLVRTGYDEQFF
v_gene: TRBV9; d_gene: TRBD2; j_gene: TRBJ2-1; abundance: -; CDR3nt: TGTGCCAGCAGCGTAGTCGGCGGGAGCGGATACAATGAGCAGTTCTTC; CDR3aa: CASSVVGGSGYNEQFF
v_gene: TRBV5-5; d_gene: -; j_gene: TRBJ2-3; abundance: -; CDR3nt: TGTGCCAGCAGCTTCCGGGGTTCTGTGTCCACAGATACGCAGTATTTT; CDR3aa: CASSFRGSVSTDTQYF
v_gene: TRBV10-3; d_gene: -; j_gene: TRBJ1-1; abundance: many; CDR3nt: TGTGCCATCAGTGAGTCAGAGGGGCCGAACACTGAAGCTTTCTTT; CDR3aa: CAISESEGPNTEAFF
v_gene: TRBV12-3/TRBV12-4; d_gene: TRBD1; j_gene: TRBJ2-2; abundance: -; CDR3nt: TGTGCCAGCAGTCAATCAGGGGGCCACGGGGAGCTGTTTTTT; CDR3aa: CASSQSGGHGELFF
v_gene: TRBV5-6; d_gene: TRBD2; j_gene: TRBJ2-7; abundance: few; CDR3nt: TGTGCCAGCAGCTTGAGCCCGGGACTAGCTTCGGCGCAGTACTTC; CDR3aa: CASSLSPGLASAQYF
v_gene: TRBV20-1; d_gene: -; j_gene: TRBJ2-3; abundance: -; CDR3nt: TGCAGTGCCGTACCGGGGCTTACGGTCCGTACGCAGTATTTT; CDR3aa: CSAVPGLTVRTQYF
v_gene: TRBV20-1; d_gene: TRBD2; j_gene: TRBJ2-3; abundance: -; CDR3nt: TGCAGTGCAGTGACTAGCGGGGGGGGCACAGATACGCAGTATTTT; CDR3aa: CSAVTSGGGTDTQYF
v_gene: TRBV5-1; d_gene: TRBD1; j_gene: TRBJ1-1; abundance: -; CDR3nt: TGCGCCAGCAGCCCGGACAGGGGGACTCAAGCTTTCTTT; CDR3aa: CASSPDRGTQAFF
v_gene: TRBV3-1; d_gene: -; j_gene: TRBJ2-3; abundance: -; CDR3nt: TGTGCCAGCAGCCCCCTAGGGGTCTACCTGGGGAAAGATACGCAGTATTTT; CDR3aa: CASSPLGVYLGKDTQYF
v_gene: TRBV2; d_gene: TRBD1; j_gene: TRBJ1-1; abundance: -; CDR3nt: TGTGCCAGTCTCTCGACAGGGACGGACACTGAAGCTTTCTTT; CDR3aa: CASLSTGTDTEAFF
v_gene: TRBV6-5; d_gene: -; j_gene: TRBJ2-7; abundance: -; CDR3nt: TGTGCCAGCAGTTACTCGCGTGACTTCGCCTACGAGCAGTACTTC; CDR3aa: CASSYSRDFAYEQYF
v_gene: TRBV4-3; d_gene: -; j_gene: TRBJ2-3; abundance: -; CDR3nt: TGCGCCAGCAGCCAAGATTGGCCTAGCGAGGGCCGGGGGGATACGCAGTATTTT; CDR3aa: CASSQDWPSEGRGDTQYF
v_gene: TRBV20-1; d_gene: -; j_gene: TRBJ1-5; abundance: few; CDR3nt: TGCAGTGCTAGCAGTCAGAGTTCCAATCAGCCCCAGCATTTT; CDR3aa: CSASSQSSNQPQHF
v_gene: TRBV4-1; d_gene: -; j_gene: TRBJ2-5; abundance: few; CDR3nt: TGCGCCAGCAGCCAAGATCCGGGACGGGATGGGAAGACCCAGTACTTC; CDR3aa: CASSQDPGRDGKTQYF
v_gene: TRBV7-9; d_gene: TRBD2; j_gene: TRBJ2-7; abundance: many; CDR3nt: TGTGCCAGCAGCCCCCGGGGGGAGGGCCACGAGCAGTACTTC; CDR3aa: CASSPRGEGHEQYF
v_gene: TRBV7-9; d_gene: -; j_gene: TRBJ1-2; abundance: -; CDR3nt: TGTGCCAGCAGCTTAGACGTGAATAACTATGGCTACACCTTC; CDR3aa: CASSLDVNNYGYTF
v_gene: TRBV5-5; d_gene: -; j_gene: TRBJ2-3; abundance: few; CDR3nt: TGTGCCAGCAGCTCGGAGGGCTACATCACAGATACGCAGTATTTT; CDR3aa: CASSSEGYITDTQYF
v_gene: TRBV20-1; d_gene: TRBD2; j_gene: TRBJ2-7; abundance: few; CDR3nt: TGCAGTGCTAGAGCCGATACTAGCGGGAGCGGGTACGAGCAGTACTTC; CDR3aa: CSARADTSGSGYEQYF